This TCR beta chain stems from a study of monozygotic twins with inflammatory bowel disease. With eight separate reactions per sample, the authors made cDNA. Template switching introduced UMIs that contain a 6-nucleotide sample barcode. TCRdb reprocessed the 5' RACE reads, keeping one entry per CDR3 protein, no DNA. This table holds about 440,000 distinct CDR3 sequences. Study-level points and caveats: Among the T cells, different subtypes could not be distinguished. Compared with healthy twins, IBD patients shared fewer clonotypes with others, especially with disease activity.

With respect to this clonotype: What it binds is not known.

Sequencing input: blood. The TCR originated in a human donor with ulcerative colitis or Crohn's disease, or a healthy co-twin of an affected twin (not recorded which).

CDR3 loop: CASSGGRNQPQHF. J is TRBJ1-5 and V is TRBV6-2 or TRBV6-3; no DNA is available, so the TRBD1 call from TCRdb remains unchecked. The CDR3 sequence is 13 residues long. CDR1 is MNHEY, CDR2 SVGEGT, per germline.